The 27 T cell receptor beta chains listed next were all sequenced from one sample in a study of shared clonotypes between healthy human individuals. The data were produced by immunoSEQ multiplex PCR, yet TCRdb's version contains in-frame clones alone and is incomplete. The repertoire holds 1.6 million or so clones, 97% to 99% seen once, with about 0.35% in the top ten. The sequenced sample was naive CD4+ T cells sorted from blood. Subset of the sample: CD45RA+ positively selected. These receptors originate from a man younger than 45 in good health.

The CDR3 coding sequence is TGTGCCAGCAGCTCCCGACTAGCGGGAGTTGGAGCAGATACGCAGTATTTT. This translates into CASSSRLAGVGADTQYF. The gene calls are TRBV11-3 and TRBJ2-3; TRBD2 matches 12 bases. Unmatched junction bases numbered 9, after V lost 4 bases and J lost 4 bases. Germline CDR1 is SGHNT and CDR2 is YENEEA. This CDR3 has 17 amino acids.

The gene calls are TRBV19 and TRBJ1-5; tentative D call: TRBD1 (6 bases). V gave up 7 bases and J gave up 2 bases, with 15 bases separating them. The CDR3 loop spans 15 amino acids. The V gene's germline CDR1 is LNHDA and CDR2 SQIVND (reference sequence). CDR3 region: CASNIFDRRNQPQHF. In DNA, the CDR3 is TGTGCCAGTAACATTTTTGACAGGCGCAATCAGCCCCAGCATTTT.

The V and J genes are TRBV18 and TRBJ2-7; TRBD2 aligns across 7 bases. This CDR3 spans 14 amino acids. Looked up from germline, CDR1 is KGHSH and CDR2 is LQKENI. J lost 2 bases, V lost 6 bases, and 7 bases had no gene match. The CDR3 reads CASSRGDSAYEQYF. DNA of the CDR3: TGTGCCAGCTCTCGGGGGGACTCGGCCTACGAGCAGTACTTC.

V is TRBV5-1 and J is TRBJ2-5, with 7 bases matching TRBD2. V gave up 1 base and J gave up 4 bases; unmatched junction bases: 10. Germline V gene lookup returns CDR1 SGHRS and CDR2 YFSETQ. The CDR3 covers 16 residues. The CDR3 spells CASSLFEGGPGETQYF. In DNA, the CDR3 is TGCGCCAGCAGCTTGTTTGAGGGAGGGCCGGGAGAGACCCAGTACTTC.

In nucleotides, the CDR3 is TGTGCCAGCCTAGACATTCTTAACTATGGCTACACCTTC. Protein product: CASLDILNYGYTF. V usage is TRBV6-1 and J usage is TRBJ1-2; D call uncertain. Germline CDR1 reads MNHNS; CDR2 reads SASEGT. V gave up 8 bases and J gave up 1 base, with 11 bases separating them. The CDR3 consists of 13 residues.

This clone was detected a few times. V usage is TRBV2 and J usage is TRBJ1-1; possibly TRBD1 for D (6 bases). The CDR3 length is 13 residues. Germline V gives CDR1 SNHLY, CDR2 FYNNEI. Trimming left V 4 bases short and J 1 base short, with 7 bases between. CDR3 sequence (DNA): TGTGCCAGCAGTGGACAGGAGAACACTGAAGCTTTCTTT. It is translated as CASSGQENTEAFF.

The genes are TRBV7-6 and TRBJ2-7; D not certain. Trimming took off 0 bases at V and 5 bases at J, with 11 bases between the two ends. The CDR3 length is 14 residues. Germline assignment: CDR1 SGHVS and CDR2 FNYEAQ. CDR3 DNA: TGTGCCAGCAGCTTAGCCCCCGCAGCCCACGAGCAGTACTTC. Translation: CASSLAPAAHEQYF.

The chain has TRBV20-1 and TRBJ1-2; D is undetermined. The CDR3 length is 11 residues. The V and J ends lost 4 bases and 7 bases respectively, with 10 bases between them. Germline loops: CDR1 DFQATT, CDR2 SNEGSKA (reference sequence). The CDR3 spells CSATRGVGYTF. CDR3 in DNA: TGCAGTGCTACCCGTGGGGTTGGCTACACCTTC.

The V gene is TRBV7-9, the J gene TRBJ1-2; D gene uncertain. Germline V lookup: CDR1 SEHNR, CDR2 FQNEAQ (reference sequence). The CDR3 totals 13 residues. V lost 1 base, J lost 4 bases, and 7 bases lay in between. The CDR3 is CASSLDRSYGYTF. The DNA for the CDR3 is TGTGCCAGCAGCTTAGATCGAAGCTATGGCTACACCTTC.

This clone occurred once. The chain is built from TRBV6-6 and TRBJ1-5; D is unresolved. Germline CDR1 and CDR2: MNHNY and SVGAGI (reference sequence). Trimming left V 7 bases short and J 0 bases short, with 16 bases between. The CDR3 extends over 16 amino acids. The CDR3 bases are TGTGCCAGCAACAGCGGAGGACTTTATAGCAATCAGCCCCAGCATTTT. Amino acids: CASNSGGLYSNQPQHF.

This chain's CDR3 is CASGLGDPLSDTQYF. The CDR3 DNA is TGTGCTAGTGGTTTGGGAGACCCACTCTCAGATACGCAGTATTTT. J is TRBJ2-3 and V is TRBV12-5; D call uncertain. V lost 1 base, J lost 4 bases, and 12 bases lay in between. This CDR3 contains 15 residues. In germline, CDR1 is LGHNT, CDR2 FRNRAP. Variable domain in full (rest from reference TRBV12-5 and TRBJ2-3): DARVTQTPRHKVTEMGQEVTMRCQPILGHNTVFWYRQTMMQGLELLAYFRNRAPLDDSGMPKDRFSAEMPDATLATLKIQPSEPRDSAVYFCASGLGDPLSDTQYFGPGTRLTVL.

The genes are TRBV6-5 and TRBJ2-1; 9 nucleotides agree with TRBD1. This CDR3 comprises 15 residues. J gave up 5 bases and V 6 bases, and 8 bases lay outside the gene matches. Germline V CDR1 and CDR2: MNHEY, SVGAGI. CDR3: CASRPNTGGHNEQFF. The CDR3, as DNA: TGTGCCAGCAGACCTAACACAGGGGGCCACAATGAGCAGTTCTTC.

V is TRBV6-6 and J is TRBJ2-7, with TRBD2 matching over 15 bases. Losses at the gene ends were 8 bases for V and 2 bases for J; bases not matched to a gene: 7. This CDR3 region has 16 residues. From germline, CDR1 is MNHNY and CDR2 SVGAGI (reference sequence). The CDR3 here is CASQGTSGRLPYEQYF. The CDR3 region has the DNA TGTGCCAGCCAGGGGACTAGCGGGAGGCTCCCCTACGAGCAGTACTTC.

The chain carries TRBV7-9 and TRBJ2-7, with 10 bases identical to TRBD2. V gave up 5 bases and J gave up 6 bases; unmatched junction bases: 7. This CDR3 contains 14 residues. CDR1 and CDR2 (germline): SEHNR, FQNEAQ (reference sequence). The CDR3 loop reads CASSRTSGGGEQYF. The CDR3 region has the DNA TGTGCCAGCAGCAGGACTAGCGGTGGTGGCGAGCAGTACTTC.

This sequence joins TRBV7-2 and TRBJ1-5, with D uncertain. CDR3 length: 14 amino acids. In germline, CDR1 is SGHTA, CDR2 FQGNSA. V gave up 5 bases and J gave up 11 bases, with 19 bases separating them. The DNA for the CDR3 is TGTGCCAGCAGCCCTGCCGGGTCTAAGGAAGCCCAGCATTTT. Amino acid sequence: CASSPAGSKEAQHF.

The V gene is TRBV7-2, the J gene TRBJ2-1, with TRBD2 matching 13 bases. Germline V lookup: CDR1 SGHTA, CDR2 FQGNSA. This CDR3 contains 16 residues. V gave up 6 bases and J gave up 7 bases; unmatched junction bases: 9. The CDR3: CASRLYGLAGDNEQFF. CDR3 DNA sequence: TGTGCCAGCAGACTCTACGGACTAGCGGGAGATAATGAGCAGTTCTTC. Variable domain in full (rest from reference TRBV7-2 and TRBJ2-1): GAGVSQSPSNKVTEKGKDVELRCDPISGHTALYWYRQSLGQGLEFLIYFQGNSAPDKSGLPSDRFSAERTGGSVSTLTIQRTQQEDSAVYLCASRLYGLAGDNEQFFGPGTRLTVL.

The rearrangement uses TRBV5-1 and TRBJ2-2; D not certain. V gave up 2 bases and J gave up 6 bases, with 14 bases separating them. The CDR3 extends over 15 amino acids. The germline V gene has CDR1 SGHRS and CDR2 YFSETQ. The CDR3 region has the DNA TGCGCCAGCAGCTTCGGTTTTAGAGGTGCCGGGGAGCTGTTTTTT. The encoded protein is CASSFGFRGAGELFF.

The rearrangement uses TRBV4-3 and TRBJ1-1; D is possibly TRBD1 (6 bases). Germline V gene data show CDR1 as LGHNA and CDR2 as YSLEER. This CDR3 contains 14 residues. V gave up 4 bases and J gave up 6 bases, with 15 bases separating them. CDR3 region: CASSRGQTASEAFF. The CDR3 DNA follows: TGCGCCAGCAGCCGGGGGCAGACAGCTTCTGAAGCTTTCTTT.

The chain employs TRBV7-8 and TRBJ2-3, with 9 bases that match TRBD2. This CDR3 comprises 15 residues. The V and J ends lost 0 bases and 6 bases, in that order; junction bases with no gene match: 4. Germline V gives CDR1 SGHVS, CDR2 FQNEAQ. The CDR3: CASSLASGSFDTQYF. DNA of the CDR3: TGTGCCAGCAGCTTAGCTAGCGGGAGTTTCGATACGCAGTATTTT.

The V call is TRBV19, the J call TRBJ1-5; a weak D match, TRBD1 (6 bases). CDR1 and CDR2 from the germline V gene are LNHDA and SQIVND (reference sequence). This CDR3 has 14 residues. V was pared by 8 bases and J by 5 bases, with 16 bases between. CDR3: CASAVGPGDQPQHF. The CDR3, as DNA: TGTGCCAGTGCGGTCGGGCCAGGGGATCAGCCCCAGCATTTT.

The chain couples TRBV7-9 to TRBJ1-5, with a tentative D call TRBD1 (5 bases). The CDR3 contains 14 residues. The V end was cut by 4 bases, the J end by 9 bases, with 16 bases between. CDR1 is SEHNR and CDR2 is FQNEAQ in the germline V gene (reference sequence). The CDR3 spells CASSSTGSIRPQHF. The CDR3 coding sequence is TGTGCCAGCAGCTCAACAGGATCCATAAGGCCCCAGCATTTT.

This clone was detected only once. The chain uses TRBV2 and TRBJ2-2; D is undetermined. CDR3 length equals 15 residues. The V and J ends lost 4 bases and 0 bases respectively, with 9 bases between them. Germline lookup yields CDR1 SNHLY and CDR2 FYNNEI. CDR3 amino acids: CASSVAVSNTGELFF. The DNA for the CDR3 is TGTGCCAGCAGTGTAGCTGTTTCGAACACCGGGGAGCTGTTTTTT.

This chain links TRBV28 with TRBJ2-1; TRBD2 agrees at 7 bases. Unmatched junction bases numbered 19, after V lost 5 bases and J lost 0 bases. Germline CDR1 MDHEN, CDR2 SYDVKM. CDR3 length: 20 residues. The DNA for the CDR3 is TGTGCCAGCAGTCCACCAATCGGGGTTGGCGGGAGCTTCTCCTACAATGAGCAGTTCTTC. Protein: CASSPPIGVGGSFSYNEQFF.

This CDR3 is CASSNLGPQYF. The CDR3 DNA follows: TGTGCCAGTAGTAACCTCGGACCACAGTACTTC. The V gene is TRBV19, the J gene TRBJ2-7; D is unresolved. The CDR3 has 11 amino acids. V was clipped by 4 bases and J by 10 bases, with 11 bases between them. CDR1 and CDR2 from the germline V gene are LNHDA and SQIVND (reference sequence).

V is TRBV28 and J is TRBJ1-4; D perhaps matches TRBD1 (5 bases). The ends were cut back, 2 bases at V and 0 bases at J, with 16 bases in the middle. This CDR3 spans 18 amino acids. From germline, CDR1 is MDHEN and CDR2 SYDVKM. The CDR3 DNA reads as TGTGCCAGCAGTTTACTCAAGGGACGGAGTGCAACTAATGAAAAACTGTTTTTT. Its translation: CASSLLKGRSATNEKLFF.

The rearrangement links TRBV7-8 to TRBJ2-2; D not resolved. The CDR3 sequence is 13 residues long. The V gene lost 4 bases and the J gene lost 13 bases, with 16 bases spanning the gap. Germline V gene data show CDR1 as SGHVS and CDR2 as FQNEAQ. This CDR3 reads CASSSLDPESLFF. The CDR3 bases are TGTGCCAGCAGCTCCCTTGACCCGGAATCGCTGTTTTTT.

J is TRBJ2-3 and V is TRBV6-5; 7 bases line up with TRBD1. The CDR3 contains 14 residues. The germline V gene has CDR1 MNHEY and CDR2 SVGAGI. Losses at the gene ends were 6 bases for V and 6 bases for J; bases not matched to a gene: 9. This CDR3 reads CASRRRGRGDTQYF. DNA of the CDR3: TGTGCCAGCAGACGTAGGGGGCGCGGGGATACGCAGTATTTT.